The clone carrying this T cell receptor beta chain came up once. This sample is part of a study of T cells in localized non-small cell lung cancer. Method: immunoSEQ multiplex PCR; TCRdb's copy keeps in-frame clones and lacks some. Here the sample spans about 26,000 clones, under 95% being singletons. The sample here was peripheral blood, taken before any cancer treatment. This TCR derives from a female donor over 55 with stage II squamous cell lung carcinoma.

CDR3: CARSVGQGSYEQYF. The CDR3 nucleotides read TGTGCCAGAAGCGTCGGACAGGGATCCTACGAGCAGTACTTC. The V call is TRBV5-3, the J call TRBJ2-7; 8 nucleotides align to TRBD1. TRBV5-3 counts as an open reading frame of uncertain function. This CDR3 is built from 14 residues. V dropped 4 bases and J dropped 1; count of bases not matched to a gene: 4.